The source of this T cell receptor beta chain is a study of shared clonotypes between healthy human individuals. Study outcomes and limitations: Sequencing depth was predicted to influence how clonotypes are shared among donors.

In the source study's methods: Filtering differed, since immunoSEQ gave only junction sequences and no quality scores. TCRdb's table, derived via immunoSEQ multiplex PCR, lists solely in-frame clones and lacks some. V, J and clone size are those of that table, while D and trimming were read from the DNA. The table shows about half a million clones, with 70% to 85% occurring only once. About this clone: Its specificity is not known.

Trimming removed 3 bases from V and 6 bases from J, with 15 bases in between. Germline CDR1 reads SGHRS; CDR2 reads YFSETQ. The CDR3 has 15 residues. Every one of the donors was a Caucasian adult that lived in Nashville, Tennessee. Sequenced material: PBMCs. The receptor was derived from a middle-aged woman in good health. Some clones in this sample may be carry-over from other donors' samples. J is TRBJ2-2 and V is TRBV5-1; possibly TRBD1 for D (6 bases). CDR3: CASSSRDIVPGELFF. CDR3 bases: TGCGCCAGCAGCTCCCGGGACATCGTTCCCGGGGAGCTGTTTTTT.